These 15 T cell receptor beta chains were all obtained from the same sample, sequenced in a study of blood T cell repertoires in COVID-19. Only in-frame clones appear in the TCRdb table, and some are missing; sequencing was by immunoSEQ multiplex PCR. The sample shows 250,000 to 300,000 clones, 75% to 95% of them seen only once. Sequencing was done on a sample of PBMCs or T cells enriched from blood (not recorded which). The receptors stem from a woman aged 25 to 39 who had recovered from COVID-19.

This clone was detected once. This chain joins TRBV11-2 and TRBJ2-5; D not resolved. The CDR3 spans 12 residues. Germline V gives CDR1 SGHAT, CDR2 FQNNGV. Trimming removed 5 bases from V and 5 bases from J, with 9 bases in between. The CDR3 bases are TGTGCCAGCAGCCCACTAAGCGAGACCCAGTACTTC. Encoded protein: CASSPLSETQYF. Full variable domain (rest looked up from reference TRBV11-2 and TRBJ2-5): EAGVAQSPRYKIIEKRQSVAFWCNPISGHATLYWYQQILGQGPKLLIQFQNNGVVDDSQLPKDRFSAERLKGVDSTLKIQPAKLEDSAVYLCASSPLSETQYFGPGTRLLVL.

This chain uses TRBV20-1 with TRBJ2-2; possibly TRBD2 for D (5 bases). The germline gives CDR1 DFQATT, CDR2 SNEGSKA (reference sequence). V lost 3 bases, J lost 6 bases, and 17 bases lay in between. The CDR3 contains 15 residues. The DNA for the CDR3 is TGCAGTGCTAGTCAAAGTAGCGCCCAGTCCGGGGAGCTGTTTTTT. This translates into CSASQSSAQSGELFF.

The chain joins TRBV7-2 to TRBJ2-6; D gene ambiguous. Germline CDR1 is SGHTA and CDR2 is FQGNSA. Trimming removed 4 bases at V and 0 bases at J, with 4 bases between. The CDR3 extends over 14 amino acids. The CDR3 is CASSSGSGANVLTF. CDR3 nucleotide sequence: TGTGCCAGCAGCTCGGGCTCTGGGGCCAACGTCCTGACTTTC.

CDR3: CASSFTGATEAFF. The CDR3 DNA sequence: TGCGCCAGCAGCTTTACAGGAGCCACTGAAGCTTTCTTT. This sequence joins TRBV5-1 and TRBJ1-1; TRBD1 is a possible D gene (5 bases). V shed 2 bases and J shed 4 bases, with 9 bases lying between them. Germline V gene lookup returns CDR1 SGHRS and CDR2 YFSETQ. The CDR3 spans 13 residues.

The V call is TRBV3-1 (or the pseudogene TRBV3-2), the J call TRBJ2-3; 9 nucleotides agree with TRBD2. Germline V CDR1 and CDR2: LGHDT, YNNKEL (reference sequence). This CDR3 is built from 15 residues. V lost 5 bases, J lost 6 bases, and 9 bases stayed unmatched. CDR3 DNA: TGTGCCAGCAGCAGCCCGGGACTAGCTGGTGATACGCAGTATTTT. It is translated as CASSSPGLAGDTQYF.

The genes are TRBV20-1 and TRBJ1-4; no reliable D call. The CDR3 is 13 residues long. Germline V lookup: CDR1 DFQATT, CDR2 SNEGSKA (reference sequence). The V gene lost 3 bases and the J gene lost 6 bases, with 11 bases spanning the gap. CDR3 sequence: CSASQEGDEKLFF. The CDR3 DNA reads TGCAGTGCTAGTCAGGAGGGTGATGAAAAACTGTTTTTT.

The V gene is TRBV5-1, the J gene TRBJ2-2, with D maybe TRBD2 (6 bases). The CDR3 spans 14 residues. Germline CDR1 reads SGHRS; CDR2 reads YFSETQ. Trimming left V 4 bases short and J 8 bases short, with 15 bases between. In nucleotides, the CDR3 is TGCGCCAGCAGCCTGGGACTCGTCTCAGGGGAGCTGTTTTTT. Its protein is CASSLGLVSGELFF.

This clone came up a few times. The V call is TRBV7-6, the J call TRBJ2-1, with 7 bases aligning to TRBD2. The CDR3 spans 16 residues. V was clipped by 5 bases and J by 2 bases; unmatched bases: 9. The germline CDR1 and CDR2 sequences are SGHVS and FNYEAQ. The CDR3 loop is CASSSGTDPTYNEQFF. In nucleotides, the CDR3 is TGTGCCAGCAGCAGCGGGACCGACCCCACCTACAATGAGCAGTTCTTC.

The chain links TRBV28 to TRBJ2-2, with TRBD1 identical over 7 bases. The V gene's germline CDR1 is MDHEN and CDR2 SYDVKM. CDR3 length: 17 amino acids. With V trimmed by 2 bases and J by 3 bases, 9 bases remained unmatched. This CDR3 reads CASSLREGARYTGELFF. DNA of the CDR3: TGTGCCAGCAGTTTAAGAGAGGGGGCGCGGTACACCGGGGAGCTGTTTTTT.

The gene calls are TRBV29-1 and TRBJ2-5; possible D gene TRBD1, 6 bases. Germline values: CDR1 SQVTM, CDR2 ANQGSEA. V was pared by 5 bases and J by 3 bases, with 10 bases between. CDR3 length equals 12 residues. This CDR3 reads CSVPGTKETQYF. The CDR3, as DNA: TGCAGCGTTCCCGGGACAAAAGAGACCCAGTACTTC.

This sequence joins TRBV28 and TRBJ1-4; 11 positions match TRBD1. Unmatched junction bases numbered 0, after V lost 8 bases and J lost 1 base. CDR1 and CDR2 (germline): MDHEN, SYDVKM. The CDR3 extends over 14 amino acids. The CDR3 coding sequence is TGTGCCAGCGGGACAGGGGGAACTAATGAAAAACTGTTTTTT. Amino acid sequence: CASGTGGTNEKLFF.

This chain uses TRBV4-3 with TRBJ1-6; a possible D gene is TRBD1 (5 bases). Per germline, CDR1 LGHNA and CDR2 YSLEER. The CDR3 contains 14 residues. Between the trimmed V and J ends, which lost 4 bases and 15 bases, there was a span of 19 bases. The CDR3: CASSPSALPGDLHF. The DNA of the CDR3 is TGCGCCAGCAGCCCCAGTGCATTGCCGGGGGACCTCCACTTT.

The rearrangement uses TRBV7-2 and TRBJ2-7; a weak D match, TRBD2 (5 bases). Germline lookup yields CDR1 SGHTA and CDR2 FQGNSA. The length of the CDR3 is 14 residues. The ends were cut back, 2 bases at V and 4 bases at J, with 12 bases in the middle. In DNA, the CDR3 is TGTGCCAGCAGCTTATTCCTAGCAAATTACGAGCAGTACTTC. Amino acids: CASSLFLANYEQYF.

The chain couples TRBV3-1 (or the pseudogene TRBV3-2) to TRBJ2-2, with 7 nucleotides matching TRBD2. The CDR3 sequence is 15 residues long. The trim removed 5 bases at V and 3 bases at J, leaving 6 bases unmatched. The germline CDR1 and CDR2 sequences are LGHDT and YNNKEL (reference sequence). This CDR3 reads CASSGREKDTGELFF. CDR3 coding DNA: TGTGCCAGCAGCGGGCGGGAGAAGGACACCGGGGAGCTGTTTTTT.

In its sample, this clone was seen once. The chain links TRBV27 to TRBJ2-3; weak D call: TRBD2 (6 bases). This CDR3 has 15 amino acids. CDR1 and CDR2 (germline): MNHEY, SMNVEV (reference sequence). The ends were cut back, 8 bases at V and 1 base at J, with 16 bases in the middle. The CDR3 DNA reads as TGTGCCAGCTGCCCTTCTAGCGTCCGCACAGATACGCAGTATTTT. Translation gives CASCPSSVRTDTQYF.